The T cell receptor beta chain described here comes from a study of lymphopenia after photon versus proton radiotherapy (dated by TCRdb to about 2019). A note on the overall study: Photon and proton radiation therapy were compared by the study for their immunological effects in patients with gastrointestinal tumors who developed high-grade lymphopenia. The cohort comprised 15 to 20 patients with gastrointestinal tumors who received either photon or proton therapy and then developed lymphopenia. The goal of the study was to describe how the two radiation modalities differ in their effects on the immune system.

Overall study outcomes, separate from this receptor: The survival association was assessed only in patients who died, and the authors presented better survival with proton therapy as a possibility rather than a demonstrated result. Across the cohort, a larger post-nadir drop in TCR diversity was inversely correlated with overall survival time among patients who died. During treatment, patients who received proton therapy stayed relatively stable, whereas patients who received photon therapy lost naive T cells and TCR diversity and gained effector/memory populations. After the lymphocyte count nadir, oligoclonal expansion, especially of CD8+ Temra cells, was observed in photon-treated repertoires, and the drop in diversity was driven by this expansion.

Libraries were made using the immunoSEQ multiplex PCR assay. T cell repertoires were profiled by deep sequencing of rearranged TCR beta loci, alongside multiparametric flow cytometry. Sourced from immuneACCESS, this table was stored by TCRdb with only in-frame sequences that have V and J called. A share of the clones is absent; for the studies checked, an unresolved V gene accounts for under half, and the remainder has no known explanation. This sample gives around 160,000 clones in total; about 88% of them show up just once. Together, the top ten hold roughly 4.7% of the sample. About this clone itself: The specificity of this receptor is unknown. Nothing much larger sits one base from this clone, and base qualities are not available.

This TCR was recovered from a man aged 50 to 60 with gastric cancer. The sequencing used peripheral blood, collected from a patient treated with photon-based radiotherapy.

In nucleotides, the sequence is TGTGCCAGCACCTCCAGGGCAGCTGCAACTAATGAAAAACTGTTTTTT. It translates as CASTSRAAATNEKLFF. The chain couples TRBV28 to TRBJ1-4; TRBD1 is perhaps the D gene, given 5 matching bases. The cysteine opens and the phenylalanine closes a CDR3 of 16 amino acids. Only CDR3 DNA is held: 48 bases, read in frame from base 1. From the germline V gene, CDR1 is MDHEN and CDR2 is SYDVKM. Trimming removed 7 bases from V and 0 bases from J, leaving 15 bases between the germline ends.